The rows below give T cell receptor beta chains drawn from one sample of a study of cytomegalovirus exposure and HLA in healthy donors. Profiled with immunoSEQ multiplex PCR; TCRdb holds only in-frame clones, not every one. Of 85,000 to 100,000 clones detected, roughly three quarters appear once; the ten largest clones hold less than 5%. Sequencing was carried out using PBMCs. Source of these receptors: a woman aged 35 to 49 in good health and CMV-seronegative. Each CDR3 is given with its conserved first and last residue. Fields, in order: V gene, D gene, J gene, clone size, CDR3 DNA, CDR3 protein. D genes are given only for firm matches. Size is omitted from some rows. Given values are once, few, many or a class for expanded clones.

v_call: TRBV27; d_call: NA; j_call: TRBJ2-4; clone_size: few; cdr3_nt: TGTGCCAGCAGGCCCCGGGGGACAGACATTCAGTACTTC; cdr3_aa: CASRPRGTDIQYF
v_call: TRBV6-4; d_call: NA; j_call: TRBJ2-3; clone_size: few; cdr3_nt: TGTGCCAGCAGTGACGAGGCGGGGGCCACAGATACGCAGTATTTT; cdr3_aa: CASSDEAGATDTQYF
v_call: TRBV18; d_call: NA; j_call: TRBJ1-1; clone_size: NA; cdr3_nt: TGTGCCAGCTCATTGGAACAGCTGAGCACTGAAGCTTTCTTT; cdr3_aa: CASSLEQLSTEAFF
v_call: TRBV10-3; d_call: NA; j_call: TRBJ1-5; clone_size: NA; cdr3_nt: TGTGCCATCAGTTACAGTAGCAATCAGCCCCAGCATTTT; cdr3_aa: CAISYSSNQPQHF
v_call: TRBV27; d_call: TRBD1; j_call: TRBJ1-1; clone_size: once; cdr3_nt: TGTGCCAGCAGTCGACCGGGACAGCGTTTGTACACTGAAGCTTTCTTT; cdr3_aa: CASSRPGQRLYTEAFF
v_call: TRBV2; d_call: TRBD1; j_call: TRBJ1-5; clone_size: once; cdr3_nt: TGTGCCAGCAGACCCGACAGGGGTCATCAGCCCCAGCATTTT; cdr3_aa: CASRPDRGHQPQHF
v_call: TRBV7-9; d_call: NA; j_call: TRBJ1-2; clone_size: NA; cdr3_nt: TGTGCCAGCAGCTCCCTAGAGGACAGTTATGGCTACACCTTC; cdr3_aa: CASSSLEDSYGYTF
v_call: TRBV19; d_call: NA; j_call: TRBJ1-5; clone_size: NA; cdr3_nt: TGTGCCAGTAGCCCCTCCGTTGGGGGCTATCAGCCCCAGCATTTT; cdr3_aa: CASSPSVGGYQPQHF
v_call: TRBV4-3; d_call: NA; j_call: TRBJ1-2; clone_size: NA; cdr3_nt: TGCGCCAGCAGCCGGGGGGATACGGGGGGAGCTGGCTACACCTTC; cdr3_aa: CASSRGDTGGAGYTF
v_call: TRBV5-1; d_call: NA; j_call: TRBJ1-3; clone_size: NA; cdr3_nt: TGCGCCAGCAGCTTACAGACAGCCGGATTCTCTGGAAACACCATATATTTT; cdr3_aa: CASSLQTAGFSGNTIYF
v_call: TRBV6-1; d_call: TRBD1; j_call: TRBJ1-1; clone_size: few; cdr3_nt: TGTGCCAGCAGTGACCCAGGGGGCCACATGAACACTGAAGCTTTCTTT; cdr3_aa: CASSDPGGHMNTEAFF
v_call: TRBV5-4; d_call: NA; j_call: TRBJ1-6; clone_size: NA; cdr3_nt: TGTGCCAGCAGCTTGGATGTGGGGCCAGGTTCACCCCTCCACTTT; cdr3_aa: CASSLDVGPGSPLHF
v_call: TRBV30; d_call: TRBD2; j_call: TRBJ2-5; clone_size: NA; cdr3_nt: TGTGCCTGGGATGCGCTAGGACTAGCGGGGGGGGAAGAGACCCAGTACTTC; cdr3_aa: CAWDALGLAGGEETQYF
v_call: TRBV4-1; d_call: NA; j_call: TRBJ1-2; clone_size: NA; cdr3_nt: TGCGCCAGCAGCCAAGGGTCTATAGGACAGCCCTATGGCTACACCTTC; cdr3_aa: CASSQGSIGQPYGYTF
v_call: TRBV27; d_call: TRBD1; j_call: TRBJ1-2; clone_size: NA; cdr3_nt: TGTGCCAGCAGTTTCCGTCGGACAGGGCTACCGGGGGGCTACACCTTC; cdr3_aa: CASSFRRTGLPGGYTF
v_call: TRBV7-2; d_call: NA; j_call: TRBJ2-1; clone_size: NA; cdr3_nt: TGTGCCAGCAGCTTAGCTGGGTCCCAGGGGTATGAGCAGTTCTTC; cdr3_aa: CASSLAGSQGYEQFF
v_call: TRBV7-9; d_call: NA; j_call: TRBJ1-6; clone_size: NA; cdr3_nt: TGTGCCAGCAGCTTAGTATTAAGGCAGGGGTCCTATAATTCACCCCTCCACTTT; cdr3_aa: CASSLVLRQGSYNSPLHF
v_call: TRBV5-4; d_call: NA; j_call: TRBJ2-2; clone_size: NA; cdr3_nt: TGTGCCAGCAGCAGTTTAGGGGGGGCCAGGACCGGGGAGCTGTTTTTT; cdr3_aa: CASSSLGGARTGELFF
v_call: TRBV29-1; d_call: NA; j_call: TRBJ1-2; clone_size: NA; cdr3_nt: TGCAGCGTTGAGCAGGGGTTGGGAGCTAACTATGGCTACACCTTC; cdr3_aa: CSVEQGLGANYGYTF
v_call: TRBV25-1; d_call: NA; j_call: TRBJ2-5; clone_size: NA; cdr3_nt: TGTGCCAGCAGTGAATATATGGGGCTAACGGAGACCCAGTACTTC; cdr3_aa: CASSEYMGLTETQYF
v_call: TRBV7-9; d_call: TRBD1; j_call: TRBJ2-7; clone_size: NA; cdr3_nt: TGTGCCAGCAGCTGGACAGGGGTACACGAGCAGTACTTC; cdr3_aa: CASSWTGVHEQYF
v_call: TRBV20-1; d_call: NA; j_call: TRBJ2-3; clone_size: NA; cdr3_nt: TGCAGTGCTAGAGAGGGGCTTACGCAGTATTTT; cdr3_aa: CSAREGLTQYF
v_call: TRBV30; d_call: NA; j_call: TRBJ1-4; clone_size: NA; cdr3_nt: TGTGCCTGGAGCAGGAATGAAAAACTGTTTTTT; cdr3_aa: CAWSRNEKLFF
v_call: TRBV18; d_call: NA; j_call: TRBJ1-2; clone_size: NA; cdr3_nt: TGTGCCAGCTCACCACTAGGGGAGGGCTATGGCTACACCTTC; cdr3_aa: CASSPLGEGYGYTF
v_call: TRBV6-5; d_call: TRBD1; j_call: TRBJ2-1; clone_size: NA; cdr3_nt: TGTGCCAGCAGGAGCAGGGGGCCATACAATGAGCAGTTCTTC; cdr3_aa: CASRSRGPYNEQFF
v_call: TRBV4-3; d_call: NA; j_call: TRBJ1-1; clone_size: NA; cdr3_nt: TGCGCCAGCAGCCAAGCTACAGTCCTTCCCCGGGGCACTGAAGCTTTCTTT; cdr3_aa: CASSQATVLPRGTEAFF
v_call: TRBV10-3; d_call: NA; j_call: TRBJ2-1; clone_size: NA; cdr3_nt: TGTGCCATCAGTGAGCCAGCGGCAGTGTACAATGAGCAGTTCTTC; cdr3_aa: CAISEPAAVYNEQFF
v_call: TRBV18; d_call: NA; j_call: TRBJ1-2; clone_size: NA; cdr3_nt: TGTGCCAGCTCACCATCGGGTGCCGGGAACTATGGCTACACCTTC; cdr3_aa: CASSPSGAGNYGYTF
v_call: TRBV12-5; d_call: NA; j_call: TRBJ2-1; clone_size: NA; cdr3_nt: TGTGCTAGTGGTCGGGACTCCTACAATGAGCAGTTCTTC; cdr3_aa: CASGRDSYNEQFF
v_call: TRBV5-1; d_call: TRBD2; j_call: TRBJ2-3; clone_size: NA; cdr3_nt: TGCGCCAGCAGCGTAGACTCGGGACTAGCGGGGGATACGCAGTATTTT; cdr3_aa: CASSVDSGLAGDTQYF
v_call: TRBV9; d_call: TRBD1; j_call: TRBJ1-3; clone_size: NA; cdr3_nt: TGTGCCAGCAGCACAAGACAGGGGAGCTCTGGAAACACCATATATTTT; cdr3_aa: CASSTRQGSSGNTIYF
v_call: TRBV25-1; d_call: NA; j_call: TRBJ2-1; clone_size: NA; cdr3_nt: TGTGCCAGCAGTGATTTCCCTCACAATGAGCAGTTCTTC; cdr3_aa: CASSDFPHNEQFF